A single sample is the source of the 27 T cell receptor beta chains below, sequenced in a study of blood T cell repertoires in COVID-19. Clones were read by immunoSEQ multiplex PCR, and TCRdb kept only the in-frame ones, dropping some. The sample holds some 400,000 clones, about 89% seen once. The sequenced sample consisted of peripheral blood. These receptors all come from a woman aged 60-75 years with COVID-19, enrolled during active disease.

Comment on this clone: The DNA is omitted, as the CDR3 cannot be located on it reliably, and the CDR3 follows TCRdb's listing. The chain links TRBV6-5 to TRBJ2-1; the listed D gene, TRBD1, was not tested against the DNA. The CDR3 has 15 amino acids, counting both end residues. CDR1 and CDR2 (germline): MNHEY, SVGAGI. CDR3: CASSYFGPSPYEQFF.

This chain connects TRBV2 to TRBJ2-2; D is possibly TRBD2 (6 bases). Between the trimmed V and J ends, which lost 6 bases and 6 bases, there was a span of 14 bases. This CDR3 is built from 14 residues. Germline V gene lookup returns CDR1 SNHLY and CDR2 FYNNEI. CDR3 in DNA: TGTGCCAGCAGCCGGGAGAGGGGACCCGGGGAGCTGTTTTTT. It codes for CASSRERGPGELFF.

This sequence joins TRBV7-3 and TRBJ2-3; D uncertain. CDR1 and CDR2 (germline): SGHTA, FQGTGA. The CDR3 runs 13 residues. V dropped 5 bases and J dropped 2 bases, with 8 bases sitting between them. CDR3 DNA: TGTGCCAGCAGCCCAGGATACACAGATACGCAGTATTTT. Translating it yields CASSPGYTDTQYF.

This clone was found once. The V and J genes are TRBV19 and TRBJ1-5; 8 positions agree with TRBD1. Germline CDR1 and CDR2: LNHDA and SQIVND (reference sequence). V shed 5 bases, J shed 0 bases, and the junction held 3 bases outside the gene matches. The CDR3 spans 15 residues. The CDR3 is CASSQGAYSNQPQHF. CDR3 nucleotide sequence: TGTGCCAGTAGTCAGGGGGCATATAGCAATCAGCCCCAGCATTTT. Full variable domain (rest looked up from reference TRBV19 and TRBJ1-5): DGGITQSPKYLFRKEGQNVTLSCEQNLNHDAMYWYRQDPGQGLRLIYYSQIVNDFQKGDIAEGYSVSREKKESFPLTVTSAQKNPTAFYLCASSQGAYSNQPQHFGDGTRLSIL.

The chain carries TRBV28 and TRBJ1-2; a weak D match, TRBD1 (6 bases). The CDR3 loop spans 13 amino acids. Germline loops: CDR1 MDHEN, CDR2 SYDVKM. The DNA for the CDR3 is TGTCCGAGCCCAGGGGTACCCCCCTATGGCTACACCTTC. Translated, it gives CPSPGVPPYGYTF.

This clone was seen a single time. The rearrangement links TRBV2 to TRBJ2-1; 8 bases fit TRBD2. The germline CDR1 and CDR2 sequences are SNHLY and FYNNEI. V shed 2 bases, J shed 2 bases, and the junction held 2 bases outside the gene matches. There are 15 residues in the CDR3. The CDR3 is CASSESGLAYNEQFF. In nucleotides, the CDR3 is TGTGCCAGCAGTGAATCGGGACTAGCCTACAATGAGCAGTTCTTC.

The V and J genes are TRBV12-5 and TRBJ1-1; 11 bases match TRBD1. Trimming took 7 bases from V and 6 from J; bases not matched to a gene: 4. CDR1 is LGHNT, CDR2 FRNRAP, per germline. The CDR3 extends over 13 amino acids. The CDR3 loop is CASAPGQGAEAFF. CDR3 bases: TGTGCTAGTGCACCGGGACAGGGGGCTGAAGCTTTCTTT.

This clone has just one count. J is TRBJ2-1 and V is TRBV10-2, with D possibly matching TRBD1 (6 bases). V was cut by 5 bases and J by 4 bases, with 12 bases left in between. Per germline, CDR1 WSHSY and CDR2 SAAADI. The CDR3 sequence is 14 residues long. CDR3 DNA sequence: TGCGCCAGCAGTTCAACCAGGGGATACAATGAGCAGTTCTTC. This codes for CASSSTRGYNEQFF.

V and J are TRBV9 and TRBJ2-1, with no clear D. The CDR3 is made up of 16 amino acids. Deletions cut 0 bases from V and 0 bases from J, with 10 bases between. The germline CDR1 and CDR2 sequences are SGDLS and YYNGEE. The DNA for the CDR3 is TGTGCCAGCAGCGTAGCTACAGTAAGCTCCTACAATGAGCAGTTCTTC. This translates into CASSVATVSSYNEQFF.

This clone was seen once. The gene calls are TRBV5-8 and TRBJ1-2; 8 nucleotides agree with TRBD1. The CDR3 spans 16 residues. Germline V CDR1 and CDR2: SGHTS, YDEGEE. Unmatched junction bases numbered 11, after V lost 3 bases and J lost 4 bases. The CDR3 DNA follows: TGTGCCAGCAGCTCGAATCCGGGACAGGACGCCTATGGCTACACCTTC. It translates to CASSSNPGQDAYGYTF.

The chain couples TRBV19 to TRBJ1-1, with 11 nucleotides matching TRBD1. The length of the CDR3 is 14 residues. V lost 7 bases to trimming and J lost 6 bases; unmatched junction nucleotides: 7. The germline gives CDR1 LNHDA, CDR2 SQIVND (reference sequence). CDR3 DNA sequence: TGTGCCAGTACTCCCGGACAGGGGGCCTCTGAAGCTTTCTTT. Its protein is CASTPGQGASEAFF.

The chain couples TRBV6-5 to TRBJ1-5; D possibly corresponds to TRBD1 (5 bases). V was pared by 5 bases and J by 3 bases, with 11 bases between. CDR1 is MNHEY and CDR2 is SVGAGI in the germline V gene. The CDR3 consists of 14 residues. CDR3 DNA sequence: TGTGCCAGCAGTCCTGACAGCCTCAATCAGCCCCAGCATTTT. Encoded protein: CASSPDSLNQPQHF.

V gene TRBV6-5 combines with J gene TRBJ2-7, with D possibly TRBD2 on 6 matching bases. The V gene's germline CDR1 is MNHEY and CDR2 SVGAGI. The CDR3 loop spans 13 amino acids. Trimming took off 7 bases at V and 3 bases at J, with 13 bases between the two ends. CDR3 nucleotide sequence: TGTGCCAGCATCCCCCCGGGGGACTACGAGCAGTACTTC. Amino acid sequence: CASIPPGDYEQYF.

This chain links TRBV11-2 with TRBJ1-1; D ambiguous. CDR3 length: 11 residues. CDR1 is SGHAT, CDR2 FQNNGV, per germline. V was clipped by 4 bases and J by 10 bases, with 10 bases between them. The CDR3 bases are TGTGCCAGCAGCTCCTACCACGGAGCTTTCTTT. Encoded protein: CASSSYHGAFF.

The chain carries TRBV6-5 and TRBJ1-1; weak D call: TRBD1 (5 bases). Germline V CDR1 and CDR2: MNHEY, SVGAGI. The CDR3 loop spans 12 amino acids. Trimming cost V 7 bases and J 2 bases, with 8 bases left between them. CDR3 loop: CASKDSNTEAFF. CDR3 bases: TGTGCCAGCAAAGACAGTAACACTGAAGCTTTCTTT.

The chain links TRBV19 to TRBJ1-4; a weak D match, TRBD1 (6 bases). Germline values: CDR1 LNHDA, CDR2 SQIVND (reference sequence). The CDR3 totals 16 residues. Between the trimmed V and J ends, which lost 7 bases and 8 bases, there was a span of 23 bases. CDR3 region: CASTSPAGGGREKLFF. The DNA for the CDR3 is TGTGCCAGTACTTCCCCGGCCGGGGGGGGCCGCGAAAAACTGTTTTTT.

V and J are TRBV20-1 and TRBJ1-2, with TRBD1 matching 11 bases. The CDR3 length is 16 residues. The germline V gene encodes CDR1 DFQATT and CDR2 SNEGSKA (reference sequence). Germline trimming cut 3 bases from V and 4 bases from J; bases unmatched to any gene: 10. CDR3 DNA: TGCAGTGCTAGTCGGGACAGGGGGTCAGAAGGCTATGGCTACACCTTC. Translation: CSASRDRGSEGYGYTF.

V is TRBV5-1 and J is TRBJ2-7; 7 nucleotides agree with TRBD1. The CDR3 covers 15 residues. From germline, CDR1 is SGHRS and CDR2 YFSETQ. The J segment lost 0 bases and the V segment lost 3 bases, leaving 6 bases of the junction unmatched. As DNA, the CDR3 is TGCGCCAGCAGCTCCATGACAGGGCCCTCCTACGAGCAGTACTTC. Protein sequence: CASSSMTGPSYEQYF.

V gene TRBV27 combines with J gene TRBJ1-4; D is uncertain. The germline V gene has CDR1 MNHEY and CDR2 SMNVEV (reference sequence). The CDR3 loop spans 12 amino acids. Trimming stripped 6 bases from V and 7 bases from J, with 9 bases between. Here the CDR3 reads CASSFSGEKLFF. As DNA, the CDR3 is TGTGCCAGCAGCTTCTCGGGTGAAAAACTGTTTTTT. Looking up the rest from reference TRBV27 and TRBJ1-4 gives the full variable domain: EAQVTQNPRYLITVTGKKLTVTCSQNMNHEYMSWYRQDPGLGLRQIYYSMNVEVTDKGDVPEGYKVSRKEKRNFPLILESPSPNQTSLYFCASSFSGEKLFFGSGTQLSVL.

This clone is a singleton in its sample. This rearrangement joins TRBV5-4 to TRBJ2-2; TRBD2 matches 9 bases. The CDR3 extends over 15 amino acids. Looked up from germline, CDR1 is SGHNT and CDR2 is YYREEE (reference sequence). V lost 1 base to trimming and J lost 5 bases; unmatched junction nucleotides: 3. CDR3 amino acids: CASSLSGGRTGELFF. CDR3 nucleotide sequence: TGTGCCAGCAGCTTGAGCGGGGGGAGGACCGGGGAGCTGTTTTTT.

This rearrangement joins TRBV28 to TRBJ1-6; D uncertain. The CDR3 consists of 14 residues. V dropped 2 bases and J dropped 9 bases, with 11 bases sitting between them. Germline CDR1 and CDR2: MDHEN and SYDVKM. The CDR3 nucleotides read TGTGCCAGCAGTTTACGGCGAGGCCGTTCACCCCTCCACTTT. It codes for CASSLRRGRSPLHF. Full variable domain (missing parts from reference TRBV28 and TRBJ1-6): DVKVTQSSRYLVKRTGEKVFLECVQDMDHENMFWYRQDPGLGLRLIYFSYDVKMKEKGDIPEGYSVSREKKERFSLILESASTNQTSMYLCASSLRRGRSPLHFGNGTRLTVT.

The chain uses TRBV15 and TRBJ1-5; unclear D gene. This CDR3 comprises 14 residues. Germline V gene lookup returns CDR1 LNHNV and CDR2 YYDKDF (reference sequence). Trimming took off 8 bases at V and 3 bases at J, with 14 bases between the two ends. The CDR3 DNA reads as TGTGCCACCGGTATGGCAGGCCTCAATCAGCCCCAGCATTTT. This gives the protein CATGMAGLNQPQHF.

This clone has only a few counts. V is TRBV2 and J is TRBJ1-2, with 7 bases aligning to TRBD1. Germline V gene sequence: CDR1 SNHLY, CDR2 FYNNEI. This CDR3 comprises 12 residues. The J segment lost 7 bases and the V segment lost 8 bases, leaving 7 bases of the junction unmatched. The CDR3 spells CASRGTESGYTF. As DNA, the CDR3 is TGTGCCAGCCGTGGGACAGAAAGTGGCTACACCTTC.

CDR3 sequence: CASSQDTGSYQPQHF. Here the CDR3 DNA reads TGCGCCAGCAGCCAAGATACGGGATCGTATCAGCCCCAGCATTTT. J is TRBJ1-5 and V is TRBV4-1; D not certain. Germline-derived CDR1 and CDR2 are MGHRA and YSYEKL. The CDR3 totals 15 residues. Trimming removed 0 bases at V and 5 bases at J, with 11 bases between.

This clone was counted at least ten times. The rearrangement joins TRBV12-5 to TRBJ1-2, with D maybe TRBD1 (6 bases). This CDR3 is 12 amino acids long. Germline assignment: CDR1 LGHNT and CDR2 FRNRAP. V was cut by 8 bases and J by 7 bases, with 14 bases left in between. CDR3 DNA: TGTGCTAGTTCACAGGACAGTATTGGCTACACCTTC. The encoded protein is CASSQDSIGYTF.

This clone came up once. The chain employs TRBV6-5 and TRBJ2-7; possible D gene TRBD2, 5 bases. The germline V gene encodes CDR1 MNHEY and CDR2 SVGAGI. Trimming pared 2 bases from V and 6 bases from J, leaving 14 bases between. The CDR3 has 14 residues. CDR3 DNA: TGTGCCAGCAGTTACGGAACGGACTTGGGCGAGCAGTACTTC. Translated, it gives CASSYGTDLGEQYF.

The chain has TRBV6-6 and TRBJ1-2, with D uncertain. The CDR3 extends over 13 amino acids. V lost 6 bases and J 0 bases, leaving 8 bases between the germline ends. Germline-derived CDR1 and CDR2 are MNHNY and SVGAGI (reference sequence). Written as DNA, the CDR3 is TGTGCCAGCAGCCCGGACTCTAACTATGGCTACACCTTC. This gives the protein CASSPDSNYGYTF.